This T cell receptor beta chain was recorded in a study of CXCR3-negative and CXCR3-positive naive CD8 T cells. Study-level points and caveats: CXCR3-positive naive cells carried more hydrophobic TRB CDR3s than CXCR3-negative naive cells did.

The CDR3 is made up of 19 amino acids. Germline CDR1 KGHDR, CDR2 SFDVKD. A note on this clonotype: Its antigen is undetermined.

The libraries of TRB cDNA were constructed through 5' RACE using UMI labels. TCRdb reprocessed the 5' RACE reads and stores each CDR3 protein as one record, lacking DNA. The sample data list about 89,000 distinct CDR3 sequences. Sequencing was done on a sample of naive CXCR3+ CD8+ T cells from blood. The sample's subset: CD45RO-CCR7+CD27+CD95- naive CD8+ T cells expressing CXCR3 (TNR3+). This TCR derives from a human donor in good health. Some clones in this sample may be carry-over from other donors' samples. This chain joins TRBV24-1 and TRBJ2-2; the TCRdb D gene call, TRBD1, has no DNA to confirm it. This CDR3 reads CATSDFPTAGTGSTGELFF.